One sample yielded the 25 T cell receptor beta chains listed below, sequenced in a study of T cell responses to AZD1222 COVID-19 vaccine. TCRdb's copy holds only in-frame clones and misses some; the assay was immunoSEQ multiplex PCR. The data show approximately 100,000 clones, around 90% seen once. The input for sequencing was peripheral blood, taken on day 0 of MenACWY control vaccination. The receptors derive from an adult in good health.

The genes are TRBV6-4 and TRBJ2-1; the D gene is possibly TRBD2 (7 bases). The CDR3 is 14 amino acids. CDR1 and CDR2 from the germline V gene are MRHNA and SNTAGT. Trimming cost V 8 bases and J 2 bases, with 13 bases left between them. CDR3 nucleotide sequence: TGTGCCAGCTCAGGCGGGGGCGCCTACAATGAGCAGTTCTTC. Amino acid sequence: CASSGGGAYNEQFF.

This clone was detected a few times. The chain has TRBV27 and TRBJ1-5; TRBD1 might be the D (6 bases). The CDR3 has 15 amino acids. The germline CDR1 and CDR2 sequences are MNHEY and SMNVEV (reference sequence). The V gene lost 4 bases and the J gene lost 3 bases, with 13 bases spanning the gap. The chain's CDR3 is CASSYGTPLNQPQHF. The CDR3 nucleotides read TGTGCCAGCAGTTACGGGACACCGCTCAATCAGCCCCAGCATTTT.

V is TRBV7-7 and J is TRBJ2-1; possible D gene TRBD1, 6 bases. CDR1 is SSHAT and CDR2 is FNYEAQ in the germline V gene (reference sequence). V lost 1 base, J lost 0 bases, and 7 bases lay in between. This CDR3 spans 15 amino acids. The CDR3 bases are TGTGCCAGCAGCTTAGGCAGGGGCTCCTACAATGAGCAGTTCTTC. Translating gives CASSLGRGSYNEQFF.

This chain joins TRBV5-6 and TRBJ1-4; D unclear. The V gene's germline CDR1 is SGHDT and CDR2 YYEEEE. The CDR3 extends over 14 amino acids. The V end was cut by 3 bases, the J end by 7 bases, with 13 bases between. The CDR3 loop reads CASSSDRVSEKLFF. The CDR3 DNA reads as TGTGCCAGCAGCTCCGACCGAGTAAGTGAAAAACTGTTTTTT. Full variable domain (remainder filled in from reference TRBV5-6 and TRBJ1-4): DAGVTQSPTHLIKTRGQQVTLRCSPKSGHDTVSWYQQALGQGPQFIFQYYEEEERQRGNFPDRFSGHQFPNYSSELNVNALLLGDSALYLCASSSDRVSEKLFFGSGTQLSVL.

The V gene is TRBV7-2, the J gene TRBJ2-7; D is uncertain. The CDR3 has 15 residues. The ends were cut back, 1 base at V and 2 bases at J, with 12 bases in the middle. Germline V gene sequence: CDR1 SGHTA, CDR2 FQGNSA. CDR3 DNA: TGTGCCAGCAGCTTAGGGCACAGCGTTCCCTACGAGCAGTACTTC. Residues: CASSLGHSVPYEQYF.

The V gene is TRBV7-2, the J gene TRBJ1-1, with D unclear. This CDR3 has 15 amino acids. V was clipped by 2 bases and J by 4 bases, with 14 bases between them. Per germline, CDR1 SGHTA and CDR2 FQGNSA. CDR3 DNA: TGTGCCAGCAGCTTAAGGTCAATGGAGATCACTGAAGCTTTCTTT. It specifies CASSLRSMEITEAFF. The variable domain in full, with the rest retrieved from reference TRBV7-2 and TRBJ1-1, is GAGVSQSPSNKVTEKGKDVELRCDPISGHTALYWYRQSLGQGLEFLIYFQGNSAPDKSGLPSDRFSAERTGGSVSTLTIQRTQQEDSAVYLCASSLRSMEITEAFFGQGTRLTVV.

The rearrangement joins TRBV7-2 to TRBJ1-1; D remains unclear. The V gene lost 2 bases and the J gene lost 3 bases, with 13 bases spanning the gap. The CDR3 length is 15 residues. Per the germline V gene, CDR1 is SGHTA and CDR2 is FQGNSA. The CDR3 DNA is TGTGCCAGCAGCTTACTGGCCCCCCCGCACACTGAAGCTTTCTTT. Its protein is CASSLLAPPHTEAFF.

The chain employs TRBV19 and TRBJ2-2; TRBD1 matches 8 bases. Trimming took 3 bases from V and 5 from J; bases not matched to a gene: 5. Germline loops: CDR1 LNHDA, CDR2 SQIVND (reference sequence). The CDR3 totals 15 residues. The CDR3, as DNA: TGTGCCAGTAGTATCTCCAGGGGGCGTACCGGGGAGCTGTTTTTT. It codes for CASSISRGRTGELFF.

This chain links TRBV7-9 with TRBJ1-6, with D possibly being TRBD1 (5 bases). The germline CDR1 and CDR2 sequences are SEHNR and FQNEAQ (reference sequence). V gave up 4 bases and J gave up 7 bases, with 11 bases separating them. The CDR3 runs 14 residues. The CDR3 loop reads CASSSGTNNSPLHF. The CDR3 DNA follows: TGTGCCAGCAGCTCCGGGACGAACAATTCACCCCTCCACTTT.

The genes are TRBV4-3 and TRBJ2-3, with TRBD2 matching over 9 bases. CDR1 LGHNA and CDR2 YSLEER come from the germline V gene. J lost 0 bases, V lost 7 bases, and 8 bases had no gene match. The CDR3 totals 16 residues. The chain's CDR3 is CASKEGLALSTDTQYF. CDR3 nucleotide sequence: TGCGCCAGCAAAGAAGGACTAGCGCTTAGCACAGATACGCAGTATTTT.

V gene TRBV9 combines with J gene TRBJ1-5, with D hard to call. The CDR3 covers 15 residues. V was shortened by 0 bases and J by 0 bases, with 7 bases between the two germline ends. Germline CDR1 SGDLS, CDR2 YYNGEE. The CDR3 here is CASSVDATSNQPQHF. For the CDR3, the DNA is TGTGCCAGCAGCGTAGACGCGACTAGCAATCAGCCCCAGCATTTT.

CDR3 region: CAITGALLYEQYF. CDR3 in DNA: TGTGCCATCACCGGAGCCCTACTCTACGAGCAGTACTTC. The chain recombines TRBV10-3 with TRBJ2-7; no clear D gene. V was shortened by 7 bases and J by 3 bases, with 13 bases between the two germline ends. Germline CDR1 reads ENHRY; CDR2 reads SYGVKD. The CDR3 sequence is 13 residues long.

The V gene is TRBV14, the J gene TRBJ1-6; D remains unclear. From germline, CDR1 is SGHDN and CDR2 FVKESK. Trimming removed 1 base at V and 8 bases at J, with 12 bases between. The CDR3 spans 15 residues. The CDR3 nucleotides read TGTGCCAGCAGCCAAGCAACCGTCAGCTATTCACCCCTCCACTTT. Encoded protein: CASSQATVSYSPLHF.

J is TRBJ2-1 and V is TRBV7-2, with 9 bases matching TRBD1. V was clipped by 6 bases and J by 8 bases; unmatched bases: 8. The germline gives CDR1 SGHTA, CDR2 FQGNSA. CDR3 length equals 14 residues. The CDR3 region is CASSYRDRVHEQFF. DNA for the CDR3: TGTGCCAGCAGTTACCGGGACAGGGTTCATGAGCAGTTCTTC.

This chain joins TRBV6-6 and TRBJ2-1; no firm D call. The CDR3 contains 14 residues. The germline CDR1 and CDR2 sequences are MNHNY and SVGAGI (reference sequence). Between the trimmed V and J ends, which lost 6 bases and 9 bases, there was a span of 18 bases. The CDR3 DNA follows: TGTGCCAGCAGGGTGTTGGGTCTTACGGGTGAGCAGTTCTTC. This codes for CASRVLGLTGEQFF.

V is TRBV28 and J is TRBJ1-6; 8 bases are shared with TRBD1. Per germline, CDR1 MDHEN and CDR2 SYDVKM. This CDR3 region has 14 residues. The ends lost 6 bases at V and 7 bases at J; junction bases unmatched: 5. DNA for the CDR3: TGTGCCAGCAGAACCGGACAGGGCAATTCACCCCTCCACTTT. Amino acid sequence: CASRTGQGNSPLHF.

The chain is built from TRBV28 and TRBJ1-6, with TRBD1 matching 7 bases. Germline CDR1 MDHEN, CDR2 SYDVKM. The CDR3 runs to 13 residues. This CDR3 is CAAGTAYNSPLHF. CDR3 DNA: TGTGCAGCCGGGACAGCCTATAATTCACCCCTCCACTTT. The full variable domain, in which reference TRBV28 and TRBJ1-6 provide the parts outside the CDR3, is DVKVTQSSRYLVKRTGEKVFLECVQDMDHENMFWYRQDPGLGLRLIYFSYDVKMKEKGDIPEGYSVSREKKERFSLILESASTNQTSMYLCAAGTAYNSPLHFGNGTRLTVT.

The chain employs TRBV7-9 and TRBJ2-1, with D unclear. Germline CDR1 is SEHNR and CDR2 is FQNEAQ (reference sequence). V was trimmed by 4 bases and J by 10 bases, leaving 5 bases between them. CDR3 length: 10 residues. The DNA for the CDR3 is TGTGCCAGCAGCTACCAAGAGCAGTTCTTC. Encoded protein: CASSYQEQFF.

This chain uses TRBV30 with TRBJ2-7; 7 bases line up with TRBD1. The CDR3 has 14 residues. V lost 4 bases, J lost 2 bases, and 8 bases stayed unmatched. Germline CDR1 and CDR2: GTSNPN and SVGIG (reference sequence). The CDR3 loop is CAWIRTGEAYEQYF. The DNA of the CDR3 is TGTGCCTGGATCAGAACAGGGGAAGCCTACGAGCAGTACTTC.

As regards this clone: An end of the junction does not agree with germline; a read error may underlie this. The chain combines TRBV28 with TRBJ2-1; 14 bases match TRBD2. The CDR3 is made up of 16 amino acids. Per germline, CDR1 MDHEN and CDR2 SYDVKM. CDR3 protein: CASSSGLAGGYHEQFF. CDR3 nucleotide sequence: TGTGCCAGCAGTTCCGGACTAGCGGGAGGCTACCATGAGCAGTTCTTC.

This clone was seen a handful of times. The identical CDR3 is also encoded by other nucleotide sequences in the sample. The V and J genes are TRBV5-4 and TRBJ2-7, with D uncertain. Between the trimmed V and J ends, which lost 2 bases and 2 bases, there was a span of 5 bases. Germline V lookup: CDR1 SGHNT, CDR2 YYREEE (reference sequence). This CDR3 has 12 residues. Here the CDR3 DNA reads TGTGCCAGCAGCTTAGGGACCTACGAGCAGTACTTC. Translating gives CASSLGTYEQYF.

This chain joins TRBV7-8 and TRBJ1-5; TRBD1 matches 7 bases. V was clipped by 3 bases and J by 4 bases; unmatched bases: 3. This CDR3 is 14 amino acids long. CDR1 and CDR2 (germline): SGHVS, FQNEAQ. The CDR3 coding sequence is TGTGCCAGCAGCTTCGGACAGGAAAATCAGCCCCAGCATTTT. Protein sequence: CASSFGQENQPQHF.

J is TRBJ2-1 and V is TRBV19, with TRBD1 matching 9 bases. The germline V gene has CDR1 LNHDA and CDR2 SQIVND (reference sequence). J lost 0 bases, V lost 6 bases, and 3 bases had no gene match. The CDR3 has 15 amino acids. CDR3 residues: CASSRGQGSYNEQFF. In DNA, the CDR3 is TGTGCCAGTAGCCGGGGACAGGGCTCCTACAATGAGCAGTTCTTC.

The table lists this clone with a count of one. The rearrangement uses TRBV28 and TRBJ2-1; D gene ambiguous. CDR3 length: 12 residues. The germline V gene has CDR1 MDHEN and CDR2 SYDVKM. Trimming took 4 bases from V and 8 from J, leaving 9 bases between them. The CDR3 reads CASSSGFDEQFF. CDR3 in DNA: TGTGCCAGCAGTTCCGGGTTCGATGAGCAGTTCTTC.

This chain joins TRBV5-4 and TRBJ2-3; D unclear. In germline, CDR1 is SGHNT, CDR2 YYREEE (reference sequence). The CDR3 covers 14 residues. V lost 4 bases to trimming and J lost 1 base, with 10 bases between them. In nucleotides, the CDR3 is TGTGCCAGCAGCCCAAACACCGGCACAGATACGCAGTATTTT. Its translation: CASSPNTGTDTQYF.